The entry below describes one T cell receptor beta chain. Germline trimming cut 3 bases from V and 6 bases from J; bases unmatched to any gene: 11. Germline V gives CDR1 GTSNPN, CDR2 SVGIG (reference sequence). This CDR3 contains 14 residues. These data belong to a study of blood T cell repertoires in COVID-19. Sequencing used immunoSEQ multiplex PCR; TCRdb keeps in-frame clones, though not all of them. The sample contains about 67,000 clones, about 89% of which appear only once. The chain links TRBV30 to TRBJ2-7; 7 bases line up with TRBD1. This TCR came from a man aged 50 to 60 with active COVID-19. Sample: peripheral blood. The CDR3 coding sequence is TGTGCCTGGAGCTTACTGACAGGGACCGGCGAGCAGTACTTC. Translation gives CAWSLLTGTGEQYF. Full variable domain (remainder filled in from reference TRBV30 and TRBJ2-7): SQTIHQWPATLVQPVGSPLSLECTVEGTSNPNLYWYRQAAGRGLQLLFYSVGIGQISSEVPQNLSASRPQDRQFILSSKKLLLSDSGFYLCAWSLLTGTGEQYFGPGTRLTVT.